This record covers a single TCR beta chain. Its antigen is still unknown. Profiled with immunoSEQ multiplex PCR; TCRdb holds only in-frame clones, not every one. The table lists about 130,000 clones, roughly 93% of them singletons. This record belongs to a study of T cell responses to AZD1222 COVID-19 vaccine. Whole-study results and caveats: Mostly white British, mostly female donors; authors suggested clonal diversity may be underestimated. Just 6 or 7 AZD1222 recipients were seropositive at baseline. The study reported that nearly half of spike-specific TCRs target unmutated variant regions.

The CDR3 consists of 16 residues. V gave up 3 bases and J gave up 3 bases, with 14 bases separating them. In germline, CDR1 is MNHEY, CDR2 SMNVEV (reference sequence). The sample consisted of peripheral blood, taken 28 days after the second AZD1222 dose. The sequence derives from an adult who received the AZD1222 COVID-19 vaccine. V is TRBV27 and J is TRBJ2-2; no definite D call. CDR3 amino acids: CASSLFPSEDTGELFF. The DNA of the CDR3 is TGTGCCAGCAGTTTGTTCCCGAGTGAGGACACCGGGGAGCTGTTTTTT.